This T cell receptor (beta chain) was sequenced during a study of regulatory T cells in long-lasting Graves disease. In building TCR beta libraries, iRepertoire HTBI primers were used together with Arm-PCR of CDR3 regions. From the multiplex PCR reads, TCRdb called clonotypes with MiXCR, one entry per CDR3 protein. The repertoire includes 440,000 or so distinct CDR3 sequences, about 15% of them detected once, and approximately 16% sits in the top ten. Time point: newly diagnosed GD, antithyroid drugs for less than 3 months. Extracted PBMC RNA gave rise to the TCR library. Trimming removed 4 bases from V and 0 bases from J; junction bases left unmatched: 7. The CDR3 length is 17 residues. Germline V gene sequence: CDR1 WNHNN, CDR2 SYGVQD (reference sequence). This clonotype appeared many times. The same data also contributed to another study, on T cells in Graves' hyperthyroidism and ophthalmopathy.

Sequencing was performed on peripheral blood mononuclear cells (PBMCs), taken at new diagnosis, from a patient treated with antithyroid drugs. The V and J genes are TRBV10-1 and TRBJ2-2, with TRBD2 matching 8 bases. The TCR originated in a woman in her 30s with Graves disease. CDR3 sequence reads: CASSGSREGPNTGELFF. Here the CDR3 DNA reads TGCGCCAGCAGTGGGTCCCGGGAGGGCCCGAACACCGGGGAGCTGTTTTTT.